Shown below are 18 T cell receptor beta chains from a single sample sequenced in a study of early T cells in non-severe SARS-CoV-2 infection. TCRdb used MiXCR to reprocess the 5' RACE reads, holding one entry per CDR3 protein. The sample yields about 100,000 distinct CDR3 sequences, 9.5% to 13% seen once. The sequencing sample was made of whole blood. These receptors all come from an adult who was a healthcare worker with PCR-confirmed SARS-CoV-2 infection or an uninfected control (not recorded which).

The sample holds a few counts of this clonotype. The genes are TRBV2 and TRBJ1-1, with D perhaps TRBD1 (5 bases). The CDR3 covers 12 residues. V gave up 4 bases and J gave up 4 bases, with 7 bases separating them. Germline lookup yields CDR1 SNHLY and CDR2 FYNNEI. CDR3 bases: TGTGCCAGCAGTGTAAGGGGCACTGAAGCTTTCTTT. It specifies CASSVRGTEAFF.

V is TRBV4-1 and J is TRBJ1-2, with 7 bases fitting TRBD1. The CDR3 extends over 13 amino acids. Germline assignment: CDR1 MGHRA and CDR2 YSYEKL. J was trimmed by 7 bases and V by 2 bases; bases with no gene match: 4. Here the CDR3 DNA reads TGCGCCAGCAGCCAAAACCGGGACAGTGGCTACACCTTC. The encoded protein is CASSQNRDSGYTF.

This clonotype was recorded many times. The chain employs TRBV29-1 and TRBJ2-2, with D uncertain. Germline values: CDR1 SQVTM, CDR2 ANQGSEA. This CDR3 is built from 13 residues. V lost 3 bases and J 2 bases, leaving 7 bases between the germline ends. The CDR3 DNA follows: TGCAGCGTTGACAAGGGAAACACCGGGGAGCTGTTTTTT. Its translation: CSVDKGNTGELFF.

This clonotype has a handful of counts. The CDR3 here is CASSPLDRENTEAFF. The CDR3 bases are TGTGCCAGCAGCCCCCTAGACAGGGAGAACACTGAAGCTTTCTTT. This sequence joins TRBV14 and TRBJ1-1; 7 positions agree with TRBD1. This CDR3 is 15 amino acids long. V lost 4 bases to trimming and J lost 1 base; unmatched junction nucleotides: 6. Germline-derived CDR1 and CDR2 are SGHDN and FVKESK.

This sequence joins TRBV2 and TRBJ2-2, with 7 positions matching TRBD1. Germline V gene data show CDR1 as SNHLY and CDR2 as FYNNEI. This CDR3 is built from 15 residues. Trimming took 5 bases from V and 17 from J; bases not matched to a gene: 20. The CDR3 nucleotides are TGTGCCAGCAGTACAGGGGAGTTGGCACCCGGGGAGTTTTTTTTT. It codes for CASSTGELAPGEFFF.

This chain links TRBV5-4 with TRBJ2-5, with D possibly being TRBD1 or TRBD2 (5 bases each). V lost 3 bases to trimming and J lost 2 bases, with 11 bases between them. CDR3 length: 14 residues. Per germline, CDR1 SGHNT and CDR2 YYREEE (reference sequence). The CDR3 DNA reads TGTGCCAGCAGCTCCCCGGGGCTGCAAGAGACCCAGTACTTC. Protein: CASSSPGLQETQYF.

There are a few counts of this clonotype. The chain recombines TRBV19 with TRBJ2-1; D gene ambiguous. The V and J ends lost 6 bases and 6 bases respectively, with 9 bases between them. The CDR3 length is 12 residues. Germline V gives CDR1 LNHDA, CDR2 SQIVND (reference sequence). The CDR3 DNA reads TGTGCCAGTAGCCACACGTTCAATGAGCAGTTCTTC. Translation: CASSHTFNEQFF.

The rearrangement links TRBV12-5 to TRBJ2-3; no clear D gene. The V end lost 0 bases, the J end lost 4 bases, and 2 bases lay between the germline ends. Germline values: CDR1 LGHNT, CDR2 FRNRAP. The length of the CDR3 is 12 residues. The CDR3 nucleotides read TGTGCTAGTGGTTTGGTACCAGATACGCAGTATTTT. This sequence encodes CASGLVPDTQYF.

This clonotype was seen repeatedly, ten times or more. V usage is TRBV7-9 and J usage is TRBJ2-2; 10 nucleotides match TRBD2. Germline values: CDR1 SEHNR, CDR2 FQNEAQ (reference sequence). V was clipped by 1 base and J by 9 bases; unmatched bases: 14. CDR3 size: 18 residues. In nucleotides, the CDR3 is TGTGCCAGCAGCTTAGTTCTCGGGACTAGCGTGTCGTTGTGGGAGCTGTTTTTT. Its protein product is CASSLVLGTSVSLWELFF.

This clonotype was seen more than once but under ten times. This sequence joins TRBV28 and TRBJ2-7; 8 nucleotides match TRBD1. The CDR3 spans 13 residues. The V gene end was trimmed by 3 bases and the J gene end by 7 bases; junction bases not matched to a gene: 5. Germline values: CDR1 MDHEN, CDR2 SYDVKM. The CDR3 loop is CASSFPDRGEQYF. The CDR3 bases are TGTGCCAGCAGTTTTCCCGACAGGGGTGAGCAGTACTTC. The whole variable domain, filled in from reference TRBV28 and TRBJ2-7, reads DVKVTQSSRYLVKRTGEKVFLECVQDMDHENMFWYRQDPGLGLRLIYFSYDVKMKEKGDIPEGYSVSREKKERFSLILESASTNQTSMYLCASSFPDRGEQYFGPGTRLTVT.

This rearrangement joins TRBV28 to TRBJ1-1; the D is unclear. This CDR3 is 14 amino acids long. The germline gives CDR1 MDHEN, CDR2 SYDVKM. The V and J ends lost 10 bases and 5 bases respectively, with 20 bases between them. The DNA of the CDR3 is TGTGCCATCGTCCGGGAGGGTTACGCGACTGAAGCTTTCTTT. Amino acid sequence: CAIVREGYATEAFF.

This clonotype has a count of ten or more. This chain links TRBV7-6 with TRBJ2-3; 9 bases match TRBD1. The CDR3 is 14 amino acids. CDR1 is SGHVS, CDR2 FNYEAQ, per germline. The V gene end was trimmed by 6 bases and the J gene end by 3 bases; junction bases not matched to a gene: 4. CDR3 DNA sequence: TGTGCCAGCAGTCTCGGACAGGGGACAGATACGCAGTATTTT. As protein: CASSLGQGTDTQYF. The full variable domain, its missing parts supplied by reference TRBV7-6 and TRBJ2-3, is GAGVSQSPRYKVTKRGQDVALRCDPISGHVSLYWYRQALGQGPEFLTYFNYEAQQDKSGLPNDRFSAERPEGSISTLTIQRTEQRDSAMYRCASSLGQGTDTQYFGPGTRLTVL.

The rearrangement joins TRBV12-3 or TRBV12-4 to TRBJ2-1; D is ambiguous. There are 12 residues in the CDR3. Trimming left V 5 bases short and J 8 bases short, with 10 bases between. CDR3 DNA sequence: TGTGCCAGCAGTCCCCTGGGCGATGAGCAGTTCTTC. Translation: CASSPLGDEQFF.

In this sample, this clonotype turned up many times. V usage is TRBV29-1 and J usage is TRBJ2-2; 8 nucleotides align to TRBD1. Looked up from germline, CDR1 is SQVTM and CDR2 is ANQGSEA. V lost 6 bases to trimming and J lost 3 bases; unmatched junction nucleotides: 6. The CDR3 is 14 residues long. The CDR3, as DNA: TGCAGCGTGCGCCCAGGGGGCCACACCGGGGAGCTGTTTTTT. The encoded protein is CSVRPGGHTGELFF.

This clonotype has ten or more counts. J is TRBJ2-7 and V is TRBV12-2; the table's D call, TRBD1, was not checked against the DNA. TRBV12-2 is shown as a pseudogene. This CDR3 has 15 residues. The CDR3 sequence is CASRWPKGQGYEQYF. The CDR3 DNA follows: TGTGCAAGTCGCTGGCCTAAGGGACAGGGCTACGAGCAGTACTTC.

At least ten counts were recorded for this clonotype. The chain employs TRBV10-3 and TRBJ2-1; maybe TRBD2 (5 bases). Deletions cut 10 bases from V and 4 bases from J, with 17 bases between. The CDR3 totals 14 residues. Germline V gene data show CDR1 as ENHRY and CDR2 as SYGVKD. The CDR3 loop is CATAVGSEYNEQFF. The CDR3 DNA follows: TGTGCCACCGCCGTGGGTAGCGAGTACAATGAGCAGTTCTTC.

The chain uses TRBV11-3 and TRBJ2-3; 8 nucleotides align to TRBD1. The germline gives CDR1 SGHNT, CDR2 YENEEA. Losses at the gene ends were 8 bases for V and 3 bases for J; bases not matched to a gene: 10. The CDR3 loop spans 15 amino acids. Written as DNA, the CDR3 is TGTGCCAGCGGACGGGCGGGACAGGCAACAGATACGCAGTATTTT. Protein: CASGRAGQATDTQYF.

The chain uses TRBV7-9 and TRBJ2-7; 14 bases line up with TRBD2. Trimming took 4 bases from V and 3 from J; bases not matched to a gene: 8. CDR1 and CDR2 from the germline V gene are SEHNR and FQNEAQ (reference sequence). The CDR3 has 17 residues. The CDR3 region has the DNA TGTGCCAGCAGCTCCGGACTAGCGGGAGGCCCGCTCTACGAGCAGTACTTC. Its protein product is CASSSGLAGGPLYEQYF. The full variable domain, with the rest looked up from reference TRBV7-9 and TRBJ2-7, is DTGVSQNPRHKITKRGQNVTFRCDPISEHNRLYWYRQTLGQGPEFLTYFQNEAQLEKSRLLSDRFSAERPKGSFSTLEIQRTEQGDSAMYLCASSSGLAGGPLYEQYFGPGTRLTVT.